This T cell receptor beta chain was captured in a study of T cell changes during pregnancy in multiple sclerosis (dated by TCRdb to about 2019). With respect to the entire study: Changes in the T cell repertoire over the course of pregnancy were examined in this study in women with multiple sclerosis.

As to this clone: The antigen it recognizes is unknown. No base quality values were provided; no much bigger clone lies one nucleotide off.

Reading the germline V gene gives CDR1 SGHAT and CDR2 FQNNGV. Unmatched junction bases come to 10, with V trimmed by 5 bases and J by 5 bases. From cysteine to phenylalanine, the CDR3 is 15 amino acids long. Just CDR3 DNA is preserved here, 45 bases in frame from base 1. The library was made by the immunoSEQ multiplex PCR assay. TCRdb's version of the immuneACCESS table is confined to in-frame rearrangements and falls short of the full clone set. An unresolved V gene accounts for under half of the shortfall where checked; the remainder is of unknown origin. For this sample the table gives fewer than 110,000 clones, of which about 91% were detected only once. Roughly 0.93% of the sample comes from the top ten.

The sample here was peripheral blood, taken after pregnancy. Recombination linked TRBV11-2 to TRBJ1-1, with TRBD1 matching 8 junction bases. This TCR was sampled from a female donor with multiple sclerosis, enrolled in a pregnancy study. The DNA reads as follows: TGTGCCAGCAGCCCGGTCAGGGGGCTGGAGACTGAAGCTTTCTTT. The translation is CASSPVRGLETEAFF.